The rows below give T cell receptor beta chains drawn from one sample of a study of a mutant IDH1 vaccine in newly diagnosed glioma. The repertoire was sequenced with immunoSEQ multiplex PCR; TCRdb's copy has only in-frame clones and lacks some. The sample records tens of thousands of clones, about 80% being singletons. The antigens these receptors bind are not known. This sample comprised PBMCs, obtained from a glioma patient whose treatment included an IDH1 peptide vaccine. Every receptor here comes from a woman aged 18 to 35 with glioma. Each CDR3 is given with its conserved first and last residue. The D gene is left open where the match is weak. Clone size is stated in some rows and not others, as once, few, many or a class when expanded.

clone_size	v_call	d_call	j_call	cdr3_nt	cdr3_aa
few	TRBV5-3	TRBD1	TRBJ1-4	TGTGCCAGAAGCTCTAGGGACAGGATTTGGAAACTGTTTTTT	CARSSRDRIWKLFF
-	TRBV27	-	TRBJ2-2	TGTGCCAGCAGTTTATCCGTCTTAGGGGGGCTGAACACCGGGGAGCTGTTTTTT	CASSLSVLGGLNTGELFF
-	TRBV10-3	TRBD1	TRBJ1-1	TGTGCCATCAGGGGAGGGACAGAAAACACTGAAGCTTTCTTT	CAIRGGTENTEAFF
-	TRBV15	TRBD2	TRBJ2-7	TGTGCCACCAGCGGAACTAGCGGGAGAGACGAGCAGTACTTC	CATSGTSGRDEQYF
-	TRBV4-3	TRBD2	TRBJ2-3	TGCGCCAGCAGCCCGGGACTAGCGGGTAAAACAGATACGCAGTATTTT	CASSPGLAGKTDTQYF
-	TRBV19	-	TRBJ2-5	TGTGCCAGTAGTACCACCGGGACGTCCCAAGAGACCCAGTACTTC	CASSTTGTSQETQYF
-	TRBV7-9	-	TRBJ1-4	TGTGCCAGCAGCCCTAGGGGGGGGCAATGGGAAAAACTGTTTTTT	CASSPRGGQWEKLFF
-	TRBV29-1	-	TRBJ1-5	TGCAGCGTCAGGGCAGGCCCCGGGAATCAGCCCCAGCATTTT	CSVRAGPGNQPQHF
-	TRBV4-2	TRBD2	TRBJ2-1	TGTGCCAGCAGCGGCCGGACTAGCGGGGGAGATGAGCAGTTCTTC	CASSGRTSGGDEQFF
-	TRBV5-1	-	TRBJ2-5	TGCGCCAGCAGCTTACAAGAGACCCAGTACTTC	CASSLQETQYF
-	TRBV20-1	-	TRBJ1-5	TGCAGTGCTTTGGGCAATCAGCCCCAGCATTTT	CSALGNQPQHF
-	TRBV6-6	-	TRBJ2-2	TGTGCCAGCAGCCGCGACTTGAACACCGGGGAGCTGTTTTTT	CASSRDLNTGELFF
-	TRBV29-1	-	TRBJ2-2	TGCAGCGTTGTGGGGCCTGACACCGGGGAGCTGTTTTTT	CSVVGPDTGELFF
-	TRBV2	-	TRBJ2-3	TGTGCCAGCAGTTATCCAGATACGCAGTATTTT	CASSYPDTQYF
once	TRBV7-8	TRBD1	TRBJ2-7	TGTGCCAGCAGCTTACTTGGACAGGAAGCCTACGAGCAGTACTTC	CASSLLGQEAYEQYF
-	TRBV5-4	-	TRBJ2-5	TGTGCCAGCAGCTTGAGTCTTGGGGGGAACGGGGAGACCCAGTACTTC	CASSLSLGGNGETQYF
-	TRBV5-6	TRBD2	TRBJ2-3	TGTGCCAGCAGCTTGATAGCGGGGGCTAGCACAGATACGCAGTATTTT	CASSLIAGASTDTQYF
-	TRBV27	-	TRBJ2-1	TGTGCCAGCCGACGGGATATGCTCGATGAGCAGTTCTTC	CASRRDMLDEQFF
-	TRBV30	-	TRBJ1-2	TGTGCCTGGAGTGTACTTGAGGGCTACACCTTC	CAWSVLEGYTF
-	TRBV11-1	-	TRBJ2-3	TGTGCCAGCAGCCCGTCAGGGGCCGACACAGATACGCAGTATTTT	CASSPSGADTDTQYF
-	TRBV25-1	TRBD1	TRBJ2-3	TGTGCCAGCTGCGGGGACAGGTGGAGCACAGATACGCAGTATTTT	CASCGDRWSTDTQYF
-	TRBV11-3	-	TRBJ1-1	TGTGCCAGCAGCTTAGGGGTTTGGGGACGGAACACTGAAGCTTTCTTT	CASSLGVWGRNTEAFF
-	TRBV4-1	-	TRBJ1-2	TGCGCCAGCAGCCAAGACTTATTACGGCTTGTTGCTCGGCGCGGCTACACCTTC	CASSQDLLRLVARRGYTF
-	TRBV4-1	TRBD1	TRBJ1-2	TGCGCCAGCAGCCAAGGGCTGGACAGGACAAACTATGGCTACACCTTC	CASSQGLDRTNYGYTF
-	TRBV19	-	TRBJ1-5	TGTGCCAGTAGCCAGGTCTTTCGACAGGAACTTTATAGCAATCAGCCCCAGCATTTT	CASSQVFRQELYSNQPQHF
-	TRBV6-6	-	TRBJ2-2	TGTGCCAGCAGTTACTATACCGGGGAGCTGTTTTTT	CASSYYTGELFF
-	TRBV30	-	TRBJ1-5	TGTGCCTGGAGTAGGTATAGCAATCAGCCCCAGCATTTT	CAWSRYSNQPQHF
few	TRBV27	-	TRBJ2-1	TGTGCCAGCAGTCCTGGACTTCCTCCGGAGGATGAGCAGTTCTTC	CASSPGLPPEDEQFF
-	TRBV6-1	-	TRBJ2-3	TGTGCCAGCAGTGATAGGTTCAGATTCACAGATACGCAGTATTTT	CASSDRFRFTDTQYF
-	TRBV7-2	TRBD1	TRBJ1-1	TGTGCCAGCAGCTCCCGGGACAGGGTGAACACTGAAGCTTTCTTT	CASSSRDRVNTEAFF
once	TRBV7-2	TRBD2	TRBJ2-2	TGTGCCACCGCCGGGACTAGCGGGGGGGCGGGCACCGGGGAGCTGTTTTTT	CATAGTSGGAGTGELFF
-	TRBV10-3	TRBD1	TRBJ1-3	TGTGCCACCACAGGGGGAACCGGCTCTGGAAACACCATATATTTT	CATTGGTGSGNTIYF
-	TRBV6-1	-	TRBJ2-7	TGTGCCAGCAGTGAATTCGACCCCTCCCCATACGAGCAGTACTTC	CASSEFDPSPYEQYF
-	TRBV2	TRBD2	TRBJ2-2	TGTGCCAGCAGTGAATCCTCTGTAGCGGGAGAGGTGAACACCGGGGAGCTGTTTTTT	CASSESSVAGEVNTGELFF
-	TRBV6-1	TRBD1	TRBJ1-5	TGTGCCAGCAGTGAAGCGCAGGTCGCAGGGGGACAGCCCCAGCATTTT	CASSEAQVAGGQPQHF
-	TRBV20-1	-	TRBJ1-1	TGCAGGGGAACTGGAGACACTGAAGCTTTCTTT	CRGTGDTEAFF
-	TRBV29-1	-	TRBJ2-3	TGCAGCCAGAAGGGTAGGACAGATACGCAGTATTTT	CSQKGRTDTQYF
-	TRBV27	-	TRBJ2-5	TGTGCCAGCAGGGATCTCTCTACCCAGTACTTC	CASRDLSTQYF
-	TRBV6-5	TRBD2	TRBJ2-7	TGTGCCAGCAGTTCGCTAGCGGACTCCTACGAGCAGTACTTC	CASSSLADSYEQYF
-	TRBV5-4	TRBD1	TRBJ1-2	TGTGCCAGCAGCTTGCCAGGGGGGGACTATGGCTACACCTTC	CASSLPGGDYGYTF
-	TRBV7-2	-	TRBJ2-1	TGTGCCAGCAGCTTCTGGGCCCACAATGAGCAGTTCTTC	CASSFWAHNEQFF
-	TRBV4-3	TRBD1	TRBJ1-2	TGCGCCAGCAGCCAAGTACAGGGGTCTGGCTACACCTTC	CASSQVQGSGYTF
few	TRBV12-5	TRBD1	TRBJ2-7	TGTGCTAGTGGATTCACAGGGGTCCACTACGAGCAGTACTTC	CASGFTGVHYEQYF
-	TRBV4-1	TRBD2	TRBJ2-7	TGCGCCAGCAGCCAAGCCGAGCGGGGGTACTACGAGCAGTACTTC	CASSQAERGYYEQYF
-	TRBV6-1	-	TRBJ1-5	TGTGCCAGCAGTGAAGCGCTTTTCCAGGGCAATCAGCCCCAGCATTTT	CASSEALFQGNQPQHF
-	TRBV5-1	TRBD2	TRBJ2-2	TGCGCCAGCAGCTCAGGACTAGCGGGAGGCCCCGGGGAGCTGTTTTTT	CASSSGLAGGPGELFF
-	TRBV5-1	-	TRBJ1-1	TGCGCCAGCAGCTTGACCCCGGGGAGGACTGAAGCTTTCTTT	CASSLTPGRTEAFF
-	TRBV7-2	TRBD2	TRBJ2-3	TGTGCCAGCAGCTCCACAGCGGGAGTACGAACAGATACGCAGTATTTT	CASSSTAGVRTDTQYF
-	TRBV2	-	TRBJ2-2	TGTGCCAGCAGTGGCCTCAGGGTTGGCACCGGGGAGCTGTTTTTT	CASSGLRVGTGELFF
-	TRBV5-1	-	TRBJ2-2	TGCGCCAGCAGCTTGTCACGCGGGGACGCCGGGGAGCTGTTTTTT	CASSLSRGDAGELFF
-	TRBV6-5	-	TRBJ1-1	TGTGCCAGCAGGACGGTCGGTGAAGCTTTCTTT	CASRTVGEAFF
-	TRBV6-1	TRBD1	TRBJ1-3	TGTGCCACCGAGGACAGGGGTGTATCTGGAAACACCATATATTTT	CATEDRGVSGNTIYF
-	TRBV5-4	-	TRBJ2-3	TGTGCCAGCAGCTTGTGGCGGGGCAGCACAGATACGCAGTATTTT	CASSLWRGSTDTQYF